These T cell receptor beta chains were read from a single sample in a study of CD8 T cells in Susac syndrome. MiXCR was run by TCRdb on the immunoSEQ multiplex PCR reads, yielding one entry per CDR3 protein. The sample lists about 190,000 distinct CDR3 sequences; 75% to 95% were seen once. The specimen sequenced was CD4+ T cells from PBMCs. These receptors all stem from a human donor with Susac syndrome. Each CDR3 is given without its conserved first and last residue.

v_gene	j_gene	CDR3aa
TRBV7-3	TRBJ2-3	ASSLFGGSSTDTQY
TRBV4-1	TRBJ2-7	ASSQATSGRGEQY
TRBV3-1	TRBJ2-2	ASSHLAGVDTGELF
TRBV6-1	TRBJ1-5	ASMFTNQPQH
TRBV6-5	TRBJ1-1	ASSILGTENTEAF
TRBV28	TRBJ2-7	ASRYTGTGGSYEQY
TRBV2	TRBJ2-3	ASSKRRGLAFTDTQY
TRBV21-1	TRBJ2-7	ASSKYRSYEQY
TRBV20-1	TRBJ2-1	SASGGANEQF
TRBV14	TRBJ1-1	ASSQTANTEAF
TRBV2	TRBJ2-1	ASRAQVLGNEQF
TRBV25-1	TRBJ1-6	ASSGTGGASPLH
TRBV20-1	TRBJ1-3	SAFNAGSSGNTIY
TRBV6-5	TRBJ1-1	ASRSGTANTEAF
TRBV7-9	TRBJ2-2	ASSSMTDLSGTGELF
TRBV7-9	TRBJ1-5	ASSPATGYNQPQH
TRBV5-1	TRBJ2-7	ASSLGPAGGSYEQY
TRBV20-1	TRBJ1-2	SARRSYGYT
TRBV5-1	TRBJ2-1	ASSFADNEQF
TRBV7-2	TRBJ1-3	ASSRAGNTIY
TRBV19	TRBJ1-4	ASSFQGAKEKLF
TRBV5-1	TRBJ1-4	ASSLVGDNEKLF
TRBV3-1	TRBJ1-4	ASSQRDSLNEKLF
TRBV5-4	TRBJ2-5	ASSPGLAENQETQY
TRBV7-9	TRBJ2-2	ASSPLGQLNTGELF
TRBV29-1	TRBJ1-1	GVWGRTNTEAF
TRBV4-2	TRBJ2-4	ASSRRGQDSKNIQY
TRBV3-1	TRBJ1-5	ASSQSGVPGPQH
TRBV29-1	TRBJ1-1	SVAPGTEAF
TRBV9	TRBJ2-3	ASSVGTHPTTDTQY
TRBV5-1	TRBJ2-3	ASSSGLAGDYWADTQY
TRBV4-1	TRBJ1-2	ASSQEGIEVVYT
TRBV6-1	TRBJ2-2	ASSDVSGQANGELF
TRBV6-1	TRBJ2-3	ASSGPKREDTQY
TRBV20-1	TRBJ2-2	SAQNQGSNTGELF
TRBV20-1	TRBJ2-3	SAGELGGRDTQY
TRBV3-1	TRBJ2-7	ASSQTYYEQY
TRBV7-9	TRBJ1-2	ASSFPGTGRYGYT
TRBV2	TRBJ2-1	ASGLGGLANEQF
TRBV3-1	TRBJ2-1	ASSLRLAGENEQF
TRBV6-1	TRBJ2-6	ASRLSPRAGANVLT
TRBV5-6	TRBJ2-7	ASSGGASGKQY